This record looks at one T cell receptor (beta chain) sequence and its context. The data are from a study of blood T cell repertoires in COVID-19. Assay: immunoSEQ multiplex PCR; the TCRdb copy retains only in-frame clones and omits some. The sample includes some 110,000 clones, approximately 76% of them seen just once. Trimming stripped 1 base from V and 10 bases from J, with 11 bases between. CDR1 SNHLY and CDR2 FYNNEI come from the germline V gene. The CDR3 extends over 14 amino acids. This chain links TRBV2 with TRBJ1-6, with D maybe TRBD1 (6 bases). This clonotype was obtained from a woman aged 70 to 79 with acute or convalescent COVID-19. The source material was peripheral blood. The CDR3 sequence is CASSEEGGVSPLHF. The CDR3, as DNA: TGTGCCAGCAGTGAAGAAGGGGGAGTGTCACCCCTCCACTTT.